Sequencing of this TCR beta chain was carried out in a study of vaccination and CD4 T cells after COVID-19. Treatment of the sample: 10-day PBMC culture with coronavirus spike peptide pools or control peptides (ViraFEST assay). The collection of CD4+ T cells from the unexposed donor took place before the COVID-19 pandemic (2011-2018). Via ViraFEST, peptide pools expanded antigen-specific T cells before TCR sequencing. Regarding this clonotype: No antigen is known for it.

Cultured CD4+ T cell DNA was sequenced using the Oncomine TCR Beta short-read assay. The authors extracted genomic DNA from cultured CD4+ T cells. TCRdb reanalysed the PCR reads using MiXCR and keeps one entry per CDR3 protein. The table lists around 10,000 distinct CDR3 sequences, roughly 43% of them singletons. Germline assignment: CDR1 SGHTA and CDR2 FQGNSA. Trimming removed 5 bases from V and 3 bases from J, with 8 bases in between. The CDR3 length is 12 residues. The genes are TRBV7-2 and TRBJ2-7; D remains unclear. The source material was CD4+ T cells from blood, cultured in vitro. This TCR was sampled from a human donor in good health. In DNA form, the CDR3 reads TGTGCCAGCAGCGTCATTTACTACGAGCAGTACTTC. Its protein is CASSVIYYEQYF.